This TCR beta chain was sequenced in a study of CD8 T cells in Susac syndrome. CD8+ and CD4+ T cells from blood underwent TCR beta sequencing, which was carried out in a high-throughput format. This CDR3 region has 14 residues. Germline lookup yields CDR1 SGDLS and CDR2 YYNGEE. The ends were cut back, 4 bases at V and 1 base at J, with 11 bases in the middle. Random hexamers were used to reverse transcribe the RNA input (about 0.45 to 1 ug). Multiplex immunoSEQ PCR targeted 54 Vbeta and 13 Jbeta TCR beta segments. TCRdb recomputed calls from the immunoSEQ multiplex PCR reads with MiXCR, one row per CDR3 protein. The table shows about 170,000 distinct CDR3 sequences, with over 85% occurring only once.

The sequence came from a human donor with multiple sclerosis. The chain uses TRBV9 and TRBJ1-1; D is possibly TRBD1 (5 bases). Sequenced input: CD4+ T cells from PBMCs. The CDR3 sequence: CASSPRQTNTEAFF. DNA of the CDR3: TGTGCCAGCAGCCCCCGACAGACGAACACTGAAGCTTTCTTT.